The text below deals with one TCR beta chain. Antigen specificity is unknown. A multiplex PCR was run with 60 Vbeta primers and 13 Jbeta primers. Measured with immunoSEQ multiplex PCR; TCRdb has only the in-frame clones, and not every one. The sample holds tens of thousands of clones, roughly 76% seen once. This sample was included in a study of cytomegalovirus exposure and HLA in healthy donors. Study-level points and caveats: Earlier findings revealed that most TCR beta V segments proved productive either about 90% or about 30% of the time.

Between the trimmed V and J ends, which lost 0 bases and 10 bases, there was a span of 13 bases. The germline CDR1 and CDR2 sequences are SGDLS and YYNGEE. The CDR3 spans 13 residues. V usage is TRBV9 and J usage is TRBJ1-2; unclear D gene. The TCR sequence derives from a woman aged 40 to 50 in good health and CMV-seropositive. The source material was PBMCs. CDR3 in DNA: TGTGCCAGCAGCGTAGGGAGATCCGTGGACTACACCTTC. The encoded protein is CASSVGRSVDYTF. Full variable domain (rest looked up from reference TRBV9 and TRBJ1-2): DSGVTQTPKHLITATGQRVTLRCSPRSGDLSVYWYQQSLDQGLQFLIQYYNGEERAKGNILERFSAQQFPDLHSELNLSSLELGDSALYFCASSVGRSVDYTFGSGTRLTVV.